This passage covers 25 T cell receptor beta chains from one sample sequenced in a study of CD8+CD57+ T cells in acquired aplastic anemia. TCR beta VDJ and CDR3 profiles were obtained from a genomic DNA template. Each CDR3 protein gets one entry after TCRdb re-called the reads with MiXCR. The sample contains under 75,000 distinct CDR3 sequences, around half of which appear only once. The specimen was sorted CD4+, CD8+, or CD8+CD57+ T cells (not recorded which) from PBMCs. The receptors originated from a human donor in good health, serving as a control.

This sequence joins TRBV20-1 and TRBJ2-5; 10 bases are shared with TRBD2. Germline-derived CDR1 and CDR2 are DFQATT and SNEGSKA (reference sequence). The ends lost 1 base at V and 1 base at J; junction bases unmatched: 6. CDR3 length equals 16 residues. In DNA, the CDR3 is TGCAGTGCTAGAGGAACCGGACTAGCGGCCCAAGAGACCCAGTACTTC. It translates to CSARGTGLAAQETQYF.

The chain uses TRBV25-1 and TRBJ1-2, with 8 bases lining up with TRBD1. The CDR3 runs 16 residues. CDR1 is MGHDK, CDR2 SYGVNS, per germline. The V gene end was trimmed by 6 bases and the J gene end by 6 bases; junction bases not matched to a gene: 15. The CDR3, as DNA: TGTGCCAGCAGCGCTCCAGGACGACAGGGGAGACATGGCTACACCTTC. Amino acid sequence: CASSAPGRQGRHGYTF.

In this sample, this clonotype turned up many times. This chain uses TRBV19 with TRBJ1-4; D is undetermined. With 5 bases removed from V and 4 bases from J, the gap between germline ends came to 11 bases. The CDR3 contains 14 residues. Germline assignment: CDR1 LNHDA and CDR2 SQIVND (reference sequence). The CDR3 sequence is CASSQRAFNEKLFF. The CDR3 nucleotides are TGTGCCAGTAGTCAACGGGCCTTTAATGAAAAACTGTTTTTT.

The gene calls are TRBV2 and TRBJ1-1; 7 bases map to TRBD1. The ends lost 5 bases at V and 1 base at J; junction bases unmatched: 4. CDR1 SNHLY and CDR2 FYNNEI come from the germline V gene. The CDR3 contains 14 residues. The CDR3 nucleotides are TGTGCCAGCAGTTACGGGACAGCGAACACTGAAGCTTTCTTT. It is translated as CASSYGTANTEAFF.

The chain carries TRBV7-2 and TRBJ2-3, with 8 bases lining up with TRBD2. The germline V gene encodes CDR1 SGHTA and CDR2 FQGNSA. The CDR3 is 14 amino acids. V lost 9 bases to trimming and J lost 4 bases; unmatched junction nucleotides: 9. The CDR3 DNA follows: TGTGCCAGTAGAGTCGGGGGGGCAGCAGATACGCAGTATTTT. Its protein product is CASRVGGAADTQYF.

The sample holds many counts of this clonotype. One junction end disagrees with the germline gene, perhaps due to a read error. This rearrangement joins TRBV11-2 to TRBJ2-1; D unclear. Germline values: CDR1 SGHAT, CDR2 FQNNGV. The CDR3 covers 13 residues. The CDR3 protein is CASSLALGYEQFF. DNA of the CDR3: TGTGCCAGCAGCTTAGCCCTAGGGTATGAACAGTTCTTC.

The chain employs TRBV15 and TRBJ2-1; D is ambiguous. This CDR3 has 12 amino acids. Trimming cost V 0 bases and J 12 bases, with 9 bases left between them. The germline V gene has CDR1 LNHNV and CDR2 YYDKDF (reference sequence). CDR3 sequence reads: CATSRERRGQFF. Here the CDR3 DNA reads TGTGCCACCAGCAGAGAACGACGTGGGCAGTTCTTC.

The chain has TRBV20-1 and TRBJ2-1, with D possibly matching TRBD1 (8 bases). The CDR3 is 12 residues long. Germline V CDR1 and CDR2: DFQATT, SNEGSKA (reference sequence). Trimming took off 7 bases at V and 6 bases at J, with 13 bases between the two ends. This CDR3 is CSENRGGNEQFF. In DNA, the CDR3 is TGCAGTGAAAACAGGGGGGGCAATGAGCAGTTCTTC.

Regarding this clonotype: An end of the junction does not agree with germline; a read error may underlie this. The chain employs TRBV2 and TRBJ2-1; tentative D call: TRBD2 (5 bases). This CDR3 has 14 residues. Germline V gene lookup returns CDR1 SNHLY and CDR2 FYNNEI. The CDR3 loop reads CASSEVSSDNAQFF. For the CDR3, the DNA is TGTGCCAGCAGTGAAGTTAGTAGCGACAATGCGCAGTTCTTC.

The gene calls are TRBV20-1 and TRBJ2-7, with 9 bases identical to TRBD2. This CDR3 comprises 14 residues. The germline gives CDR1 DFQATT, CDR2 SNEGSKA (reference sequence). V was clipped by 1 base and J by 4 bases; unmatched bases: 5. This chain's CDR3 is CSARVSSGEYEQYF. The CDR3 region has the DNA TGCAGTGCTAGAGTATCTAGCGGGGAGTACGAGCAGTACTTC.

The sample holds many counts of this clonotype. This chain connects TRBV27 to TRBJ1-5; D is uncertain. With 2 bases removed from V and 6 bases from J, the gap between germline ends came to 11 bases. From germline, CDR1 is MNHEY and CDR2 SMNVEV (reference sequence). The CDR3 has 14 amino acids. CDR3 DNA sequence: TGTGCCAGCAGTTTAAAGGGAATGGGTCAGCCCCAGCATTTT. This translates into CASSLKGMGQPQHF.

This clonotype was counted at least ten times. The chain has TRBV29-1 and TRBJ2-7; 7 nucleotides line up with TRBD2. The CDR3 sequence is 13 residues long. V was clipped by 5 bases and J by 3 bases; unmatched bases: 7. The germline CDR1 and CDR2 sequences are SQVTM and ANQGSEA. CDR3 sequence reads: CSVRTGGFYEQYF. CDR3 bases: TGCAGCGTTCGGACCGGGGGGTTCTACGAGCAGTACTTC.

The rearrangement joins TRBV19 to TRBJ2-7; a possible D gene is TRBD2 (6 bases). The V end lost 0 bases, the J end lost 5 bases, and 11 bases lay between the germline ends. This CDR3 has 14 amino acids. CDR1 and CDR2 from the germline V gene are LNHDA and SQIVND (reference sequence). The CDR3 here is CASSIDWGGNEQYF. CDR3 DNA sequence: TGTGCCAGTAGTATAGACTGGGGCGGGAACGAGCAGTACTTC.

The chain uses TRBV20-1 and TRBJ1-2; D remains unclear. This CDR3 region has 12 residues. Germline-derived CDR1 and CDR2 are DFQATT and SNEGSKA (reference sequence). Trimming shortened V by 1 base and J by 3 bases, and 6 bases separated the two germline ends. The CDR3 loop is CSARGTDYGYTF. DNA of the CDR3: TGCAGTGCTAGAGGGACGGACTATGGCTACACCTTC.

The chain recombines TRBV7-3 with TRBJ2-1, with D perhaps TRBD1 (5 bases). V was cut by 5 bases and J by 0 bases, with 11 bases left in between. The germline V gene has CDR1 SGHTA and CDR2 FQGTGA. This CDR3 contains 15 residues. CDR3 sequence reads: CASSETASSYNEQFF. The CDR3 region has the DNA TGTGCCAGCAGCGAGACAGCCAGCTCCTACAATGAGCAGTTCTTC.

The V and J genes are TRBV19 and TRBJ2-7, with D hard to call. CDR1 is LNHDA and CDR2 is SQIVND in the germline V gene (reference sequence). V was pared by 4 bases and J by 2 bases, with 12 bases between. The CDR3 has 14 amino acids. CDR3 loop: CASSNGPSAYEQYF. Here the CDR3 DNA reads TGTGCCAGTAGTAACGGGCCCTCCGCCTACGAGCAGTACTTC.

The chain carries TRBV19 and TRBJ2-7; 9 positions agree with TRBD2. Germline V gives CDR1 LNHDA, CDR2 SQIVND (reference sequence). V lost 5 bases, J lost 3 bases, and 5 bases stayed unmatched. There are 14 residues in the CDR3. CDR3 protein: CASSEAGGFYEQYF. The CDR3 bases are TGTGCCAGTAGTGAAGCGGGGGGATTCTACGAGCAGTACTTC.

This clonotype was observed many times. The chain combines TRBV29-1 with TRBJ2-2, with TRBD2 matching 12 bases. CDR3 length equals 16 residues. V lost 1 base, J lost 5 bases, and 5 bases stayed unmatched. The germline V gene has CDR1 SQVTM and CDR2 ANQGSEA. As DNA, the CDR3 is TGCAGCGTTGAAGGGGAAGGACTAGCGGGGACCGGGGAGCTGTTTTTT. Amino acid sequence: CSVEGEGLAGTGELFF.

This clonotype occurred many times. The rearrangement links TRBV20-1 to TRBJ2-5, with 7 bases matching TRBD2. The V segment lost 7 bases and the J segment 4 bases; nucleotides outside the gene matches: 12. The CDR3 totals 14 residues. Per germline, CDR1 DFQATT and CDR2 SNEGSKA (reference sequence). The CDR3 protein is CSVKGGGFSETQYF. In DNA form, the CDR3 reads TGCAGTGTAAAAGGCGGGGGATTCTCAGAGACCCAGTACTTC.

V and J are TRBV11-1 and TRBJ2-3; the D call may be TRBD1 or TRBD2 (5 bases each). Germline V gene lookup returns CDR1 SGHAT and CDR2 FQDESV (reference sequence). This CDR3 comprises 16 residues. The V end lost 1 base, the J end lost 0 bases, and 11 bases lay between the germline ends. CDR3: CASSLEGTISTDTQYF. CDR3 bases: TGTGCCAGCAGCTTAGAAGGGACCATCAGCACAGATACGCAGTATTTT.

At least ten counts were recorded for this clonotype. V gene TRBV5-1 combines with J gene TRBJ1-1, with D maybe TRBD1 (5 bases). This CDR3 region has 16 residues. Trimming removed 2 bases from V and 4 bases from J, with 18 bases in between. Germline V CDR1 and CDR2: SGHRS, YFSETQ. Here the CDR3 DNA reads TGCGCCAGCAGCTTCGGGACGGTTACCTCGGGCACTGAAGCTTTCTTT. Residues: CASSFGTVTSGTEAFF.

This clonotype was picked up many times. Possible read error: a much larger clone is one base away. The rearrangement links TRBV29-1 to TRBJ2-7; D is ambiguous. Germline assignment: CDR1 SQVTM and CDR2 ANQGSEA. The CDR3 spans 12 residues. V was clipped by 3 bases and J by 1 base, with 7 bases between them. In nucleotides, the CDR3 is TGCAGCGTTGAGCTCGGTTCCTACGAGCAGTACTTC. Translating gives CSVELGSYEQYF.

The chain links TRBV10-3 to TRBJ2-3; D is ambiguous. V lost 2 bases and J lost 1, with 7 bases in between. The CDR3 is made up of 14 amino acids. Germline-derived CDR1 and CDR2 are ENHRY and SYGVKD. CDR3 coding DNA: TGTGCCATCAGTGAGAGCTCCCGCACAGATACGCAGTATTTT. Residues: CAISESSRTDTQYF.

There are a few counts of this clonotype. CDR3 region: CSVEKETISNTGELFF. CDR3 nucleotide sequence: TGCAGCGTTGAAAAGGAGACAATCAGTAACACCGGGGAGCTGTTTTTT. The chain carries TRBV29-1 and TRBJ2-2; D not resolved. V was shortened by 2 bases and J by 2 bases, with 15 bases between the two germline ends. Germline CDR1 is SQVTM and CDR2 is ANQGSEA. The CDR3 contains 16 residues.

This clonotype has a count of ten or more. The chain has TRBV4-2 and TRBJ2-1, with D unresolved. V was pared by 4 bases and J by 4 bases, with 8 bases between. Germline CDR1 and CDR2: LGHNA and YNFKEQ. CDR3 length equals 13 residues. The CDR3 spells CASSPAAYNEQFF. The CDR3 DNA reads as TGTGCCAGCAGCCCCGCGGCATACAATGAGCAGTTCTTC.